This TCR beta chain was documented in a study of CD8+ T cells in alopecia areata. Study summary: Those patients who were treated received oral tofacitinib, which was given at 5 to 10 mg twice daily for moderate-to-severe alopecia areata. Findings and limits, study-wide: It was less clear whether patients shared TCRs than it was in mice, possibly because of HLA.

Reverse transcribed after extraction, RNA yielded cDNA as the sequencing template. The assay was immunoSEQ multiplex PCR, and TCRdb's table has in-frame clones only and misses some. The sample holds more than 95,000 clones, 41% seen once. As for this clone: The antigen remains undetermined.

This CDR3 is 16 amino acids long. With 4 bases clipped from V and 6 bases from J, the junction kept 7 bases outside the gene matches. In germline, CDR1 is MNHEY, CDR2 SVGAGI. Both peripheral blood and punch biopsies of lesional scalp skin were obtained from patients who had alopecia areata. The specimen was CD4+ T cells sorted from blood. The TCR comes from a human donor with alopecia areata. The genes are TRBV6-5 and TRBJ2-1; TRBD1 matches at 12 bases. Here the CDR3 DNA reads TGTGCCAGCAGTTCCCCCCGGGACAGGGGGCGCAATGAGCAGTTCTTC. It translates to CASSSPRDRGRNEQFF.